This is a list of T cell receptor beta chains from one sample in a study of regulatory T cells in long-lasting Graves disease. TCRdb redid the calling of the multiplex PCR reads with MiXCR, one entry per CDR3 protein. The sample has hundreds of thousands of distinct CDR3 sequences, around a sixth seen once. The specimen was peripheral blood mononuclear cells (PBMCs), collected at new diagnosis, from a patient treated with antithyroid drugs. These receptors were collected from a female donor with Graves disease. CDR3s include the opening cysteine and the closing phenylalanine or tryptophan. The D gene is left open where the match is weak. Rows give clone size only sometimes, using once, few, many, or a class for an expanded clone.

v_gene	j_gene	abundance	d_gene	CDR3nt	CDR3aa
TRBV6-2/TRBV6-3	TRBJ2-3	many	TRBD1	TGTGCCAGCAGTTACGGTGACAGGGGAAGCACAGATACGCAGTATTTT	CASSYGDRGSTDTQYF
TRBV5-5	TRBJ1-2	many	NA	TGTGCCAGCAGCCACCCGGCCAGGGGCTATGGCTACACCTTC	CASSHPARGYGYTF
TRBV30	TRBJ1-5	NA	NA	TGTGCCTGGATTCGATGTTGCGGGTTTCTTCAGCCCCAGCATTTT	CAWIRCCGFLQPQHF
TRBV5-1	TRBJ1-1	many	NA	TGCGCCAGCAGCTCGTCCCTGACAGATTTAAACACTGAAGCTTTCTTT	CASSSSLTDLNTEAFF
TRBV19	TRBJ1-1	NA	NA	TGTGCCAGTAGTATATACGGCAGGAACACTGAAGCTTTCTTT	CASSIYGRNTEAFF
TRBV5-1	TRBJ2-3	many	TRBD1	TGCGCCAGCAGCTCACAGGGGTCCTCGGATACGCAGTATTTT	CASSSQGSSDTQYF
TRBV6-1	TRBJ2-7	many	NA	TGTGCCAGCAAGGCGGGAAGGGGGACCTACGAGCAGTACTTC	CASKAGRGTYEQYF
TRBV7-8	TRBJ2-3	NA	TRBD2	TGTGCCAGCAGCTTAGTACGCACTAGCGGGGGAGAGGATACGCAGTATTTT	CASSLVRTSGGEDTQYF
TRBV2	TRBJ2-1	many	NA	TGTGCCAGCAGAGACTCGTACAATGAGCAGTTCTTC	CASRDSYNEQFF
TRBV28	TRBJ2-7	many	NA	TGTGCCAGCGGATCAGGGTCATCCTACGAGCAGTACTTC	CASGSGSSYEQYF
TRBV7-8	TRBJ2-3	many	TRBD2	TGTGCCAGCACAACCGGGACTAGCGGGACAGATACGCAGTATTTT	CASTTGTSGTDTQYF
TRBV7-2	TRBJ2-4	many	TRBD2	TGTGCCAGCAGCTCGCCTCAAGCTAGCGGGGGCGCCAAAAACATTCAGTACTTC	CASSSPQASGGAKNIQYF
TRBV11-2	TRBJ2-6	NA	NA	TGTGCCAGCAGCCGGAGAGGGTACTCTGGGGCCAACGTCCTGACTTTC	CASSRRGYSGANVLTF
TRBV7-8	TRBJ2-1	few	TRBD2	TGTGCCAGCAGCTTACGAGCGGGGGGGGGTGAGCAGTTCTTC	CASSLRAGGGEQFF
TRBV5-6	TRBJ1-1	many	NA	TGTGCCAGCAGCTTAGACGGGGCAATGAACACTGAAGCTTTCTTT	CASSLDGAMNTEAFF
TRBV7-2	TRBJ2-3	many	NA	TGTGCCAGCAGCCAATGGTGGCAAAGCGTCGGCACAGATACGCAGTATTTT	CASSQWWQSVGTDTQYF
TRBV6-5	TRBJ2-2	NA	NA	TGTGCCAGCAGTTTAGGGGCAGGCATTTCGTCCGGGGAGCTGTTTTTT	CASSLGAGISSGELFF
TRBV5-1	TRBJ1-6	many	TRBD1	TGCGCCAGCAGTTCGGACAGGAGCTCCTATAATTCACCCCTCCACTTT	CASSSDRSSYNSPLHF
TRBV12-3/TRBV12-4	TRBJ2-7	NA	TRBD1	TGTGCCAGCAGTTCAAAGACAGGGCGCGAGCAGTACTTC	CASSSKTGREQYF
TRBV30	TRBJ1-2	once	TRBD1	TGTGCCTGGAGGAATAGGGGGCATGGCTACACCTTC	CAWRNRGHGYTF
TRBV11-2	TRBJ2-2	NA	TRBD2	TGTGCCAGCAGCCGCGGGACTATGAACACCGGGGAGCTGTTTTTT	CASSRGTMNTGELFF
TRBV30	TRBJ1-1	many	TRBD1	TGTGCCTGGAAGGGACAGGTGGCTGAAGCTTTCTTT	CAWKGQVAEAFF
TRBV20-1	TRBJ2-3	NA	NA	TGCAGTGCTAGAGTCTCTGCTAGCACAGATACGCAGTATTTT	CSARVSASTDTQYF
TRBV7-9	TRBJ2-5	many	TRBD2	TGTGCCAGCAGCTCTTTGGACTTGGGTCGGGGGGCCCAGTACTTC	CASSSLDLGRGAQYF
TRBV5-1	TRBJ1-1	few	NA	TGCGCCAGCAGCCATAGACGAGCCAGGAACACTGAAGCTTTCTTT	CASSHRRARNTEAFF
TRBV7-9	TRBJ1-1	many	NA	TGTGCCAGCAGCTTATTGTCTCCTGAAGCTTTCTTT	CASSLLSPEAFF
TRBV3-1	TRBJ1-6	many	NA	TGTGCCAGCAGCCCGAATCGGCAGCGGGAAAGCCCCCTCCACTTT	CASSPNRQRESPLHF
TRBV25-1	TRBJ1-2	few	NA	TGTGCCAGCCTACAGCCGGGTAACTATGGCTACACCTTC	CASLQPGNYGYTF
TRBV4-1	TRBJ2-1	many	NA	TGCGCCAGCAGCCAACTCCGGGGGAATGAGCAGTTCTTC	CASSQLRGNEQFF
TRBV20-1	TRBJ2-3	NA	NA	TGCAGTGCTACAAGTATAGATACGCAGTATTTT	CSATSIDTQYF
TRBV2	TRBJ1-2	many	NA	TGTGCCAGGCAAGGGAAGGGGGCTAACTATGGCTACACCTTC	CARQGKGANYGYTF
TRBV11-1	TRBJ2-3	many	TRBD1	TGTGCCAGCAGCTTACTCCAGGGGGCAGGAGATACGCAGTATTTT	CASSLLQGAGDTQYF
TRBV30	TRBJ2-1	NA	NA	TGTGCCTGGAGTGCGGACGCCGGGGGACAATACAATGAGCAGTTCTTC	CAWSADAGGQYNEQFF
TRBV20-1	TRBJ2-7	many	NA	TGCAGTGCCGGTCCGGGAGCCCTGGAGTACTTC	CSAGPGALEYF
TRBV5-1	TRBJ2-1	many	TRBD1	TGTGCCAGCAGTTTGGCAGGGGGCAATGAGCAGTTCTTC	CASSLAGGNEQFF
TRBV10-1	TRBJ2-3	many	NA	TGCGCCAGCAGTGAGGTCGCCACAGATACGCAGTATTTT	CASSEVATDTQYF
TRBV27	TRBJ1-4	NA	NA	TGTGCCAGCAGTTTATTGCGGGGGCTCCTTCTTTCAACTAATGAAAAACTGTTTTTT	CASSLLRGLLLSTNEKLFF
TRBV28	TRBJ2-5	many	NA	TGTGCCAGCAGTCCCCCGCGACCTCAAGAGACCCAGTACTTC	CASSPPRPQETQYF
TRBV14	TRBJ2-1	many	NA	TGTGCCAGCAGCCGAGAGAACACTCACTACAATGAGCAGTTCTTC	CASSRENTHYNEQFF
TRBV6-2/TRBV6-3	TRBJ1-2	NA	NA	TGTGCCAGCAGCCTTATTGGGGGGCTAGCGGGGGGGCGGGATGGCTACACCTTC	CASSLIGGLAGGRDGYTF
TRBV30	TRBJ2-7	NA	NA	TGTGCCTGGAGGGCGACACTCTCCTACGAGCAGTACTTC	CAWRATLSYEQYF
TRBV9	TRBJ1-2	few	NA	TGTGCCAGCAGCGTAGGGCGGGGCCCGCTCCTCTATGGCTACACCTTC	CASSVGRGPLLYGYTF
TRBV12-3/TRBV12-4	TRBJ2-7	NA	NA	TGTGCCAGCAGTGATAGGCCGGGGCTGAGCTACGAGCAGTACTTC	CASSDRPGLSYEQYF
TRBV5-5	TRBJ1-1	NA	NA	TGTGCCAGCAGCTTTGACGGTGCGGATTTCACTGAAGCTTTCTTT	CASSFDGADFTEAFF
TRBV12-3/TRBV12-4	TRBJ1-2	many	NA	TGTGCCAGCAGTTTAGGACAGACCTCCTATGGCTTTGGCTACACCTTC	CASSLGQTSYGFGYTF
TRBV7-9	TRBJ1-2	many	NA	TGTGCCAGCAGCTTTGGGGGGGAAGGGGGCTACACCTTC	CASSFGGEGGYTF
TRBV5-1	TRBJ2-2	many	NA	TGCGCCAGCTTGTTGGGGTCCACCGGGGAGCTGTTTTTT	CASLLGSTGELFF
TRBV7-2	TRBJ2-3	many	NA	TGTGCCAGCAGCTTAGTAGGGTTCGCGGATACGCAGTATTTT	CASSLVGFADTQYF
TRBV9	TRBJ1-1	many	NA	TGTGCCAGCAGCGGTCCGGCGGGCCCGAACACTGAAGCTTTCTTT	CASSGPAGPNTEAFF
TRBV5-4	TRBJ2-5	few	TRBD2	TGTGCCAGCAGCCTTCAGTTTAGCGGGAGGGATCAAGAGACCCAGTACTTC	CASSLQFSGRDQETQYF